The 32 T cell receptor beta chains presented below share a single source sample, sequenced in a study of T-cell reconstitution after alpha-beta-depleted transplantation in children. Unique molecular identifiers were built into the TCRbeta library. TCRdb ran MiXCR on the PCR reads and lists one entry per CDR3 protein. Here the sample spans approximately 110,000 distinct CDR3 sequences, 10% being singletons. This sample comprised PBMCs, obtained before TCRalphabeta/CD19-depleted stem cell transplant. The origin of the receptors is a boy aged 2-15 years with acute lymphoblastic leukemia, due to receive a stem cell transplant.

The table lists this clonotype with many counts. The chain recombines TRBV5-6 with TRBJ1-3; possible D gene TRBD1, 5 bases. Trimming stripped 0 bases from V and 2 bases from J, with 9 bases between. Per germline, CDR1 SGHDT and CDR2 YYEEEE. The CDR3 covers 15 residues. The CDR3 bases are TGTGCCAGCAGCTTGGACAGGCGGACTGGAAACACCATATATTTT. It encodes CASSLDRRTGNTIYF.

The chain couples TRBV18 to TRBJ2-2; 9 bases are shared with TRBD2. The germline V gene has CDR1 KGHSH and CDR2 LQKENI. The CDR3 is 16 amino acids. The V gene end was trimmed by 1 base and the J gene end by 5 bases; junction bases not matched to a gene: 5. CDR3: CASSPLVAGETGELFF. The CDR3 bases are TGTGCCAGCTCACCACTAGTAGCGGGAGAAACCGGGGAGCTGTTTTTT.

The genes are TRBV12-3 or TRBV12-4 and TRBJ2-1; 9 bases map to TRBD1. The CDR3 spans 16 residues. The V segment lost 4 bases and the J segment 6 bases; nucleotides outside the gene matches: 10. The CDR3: CASSSGGGDRVNEQFF. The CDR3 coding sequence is TGTGCCAGCAGTTCAGGGGGCGGGGACAGGGTCAATGAGCAGTTCTTC.

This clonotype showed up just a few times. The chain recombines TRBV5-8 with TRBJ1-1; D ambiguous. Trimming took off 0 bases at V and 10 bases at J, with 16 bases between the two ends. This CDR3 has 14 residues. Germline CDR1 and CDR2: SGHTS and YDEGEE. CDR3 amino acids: CASSLVSGLAIAFF. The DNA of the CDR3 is TGTGCCAGCAGCTTGGTTTCGGGGTTGGCGATAGCTTTCTTT.

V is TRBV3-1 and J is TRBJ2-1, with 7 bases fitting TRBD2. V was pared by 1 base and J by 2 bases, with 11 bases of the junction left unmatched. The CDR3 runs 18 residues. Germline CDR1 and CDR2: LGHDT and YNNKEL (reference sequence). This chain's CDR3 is CASSQGGALAKPYNEQFF. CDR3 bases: TGTGCCAGCAGCCAAGGCGGAGCACTAGCGAAGCCCTACAATGAGCAGTTCTTC.

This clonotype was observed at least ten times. The CDR3 sequence is CSVRLEGPSGSPTDTQYF. In DNA, the CDR3 is TGCAGCGTAAGACTCGAGGGGCCTAGCGGGAGCCCCACAGATACGCAGTATTTT. The chain links TRBV20-1 to TRBJ2-3; 10 bases fit TRBD2. The length of the CDR3 is 18 residues. CDR1 DFQATT and CDR2 SNEGSKA come from the germline V gene (reference sequence).

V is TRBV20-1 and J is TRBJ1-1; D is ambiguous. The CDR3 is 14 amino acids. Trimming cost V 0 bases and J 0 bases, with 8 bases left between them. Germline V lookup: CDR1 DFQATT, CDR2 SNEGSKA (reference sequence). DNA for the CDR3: TGCAGTGCTAGAGACGGCGGAATGAACACTGAAGCTTTCTTT. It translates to CSARDGGMNTEAFF.

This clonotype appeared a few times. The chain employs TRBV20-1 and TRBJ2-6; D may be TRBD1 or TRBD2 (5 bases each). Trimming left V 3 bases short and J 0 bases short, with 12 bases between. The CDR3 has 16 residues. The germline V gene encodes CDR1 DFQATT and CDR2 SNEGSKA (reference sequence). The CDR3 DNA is TGCAGTGCTAGGGCCCCAGGGAGCTCTGGGGCCAACGTCCTGACTTTC. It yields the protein CSARAPGSSGANVLTF.

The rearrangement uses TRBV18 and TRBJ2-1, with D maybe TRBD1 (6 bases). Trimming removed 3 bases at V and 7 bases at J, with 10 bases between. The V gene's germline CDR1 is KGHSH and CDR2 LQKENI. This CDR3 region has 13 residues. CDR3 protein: CASSPGAKNEQFF. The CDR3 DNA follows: TGTGCCAGCTCACCGGGGGCGAAGAATGAGCAGTTCTTC.

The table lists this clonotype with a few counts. The CDR3, as DNA: TGCAGTGCTAGAGATTTTATTTTTCAGGACAACCTCCCCCCAGATACGCAGTATTTT. Its translation is CSARDFIFQDNLPPDTQYF. The V call is TRBV20-1, the J call TRBJ2-3; a weak D match, TRBD1 (5 bases). This CDR3 comprises 19 residues. V was clipped by 0 bases and J by 4 bases, with 26 bases between them. In germline, CDR1 is DFQATT, CDR2 SNEGSKA (reference sequence).

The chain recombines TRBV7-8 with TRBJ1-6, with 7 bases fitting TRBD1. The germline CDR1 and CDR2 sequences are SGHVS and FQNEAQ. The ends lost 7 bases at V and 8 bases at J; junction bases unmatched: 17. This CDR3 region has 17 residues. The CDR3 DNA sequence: TGTGCCAGCACCACCGCAGGGGGGGCCCTTTTGGATTCACCCCTCCACTTT. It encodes CASTTAGGALLDSPLHF.

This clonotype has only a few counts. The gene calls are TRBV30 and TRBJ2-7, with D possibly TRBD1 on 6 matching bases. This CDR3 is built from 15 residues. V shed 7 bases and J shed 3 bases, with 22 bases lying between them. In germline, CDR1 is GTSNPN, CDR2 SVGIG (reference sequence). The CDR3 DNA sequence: TGTGCCTTTTTCCGGGATCCGGGACACTTCTACGAGCAGTACTTC. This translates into CAFFRDPGHFYEQYF.

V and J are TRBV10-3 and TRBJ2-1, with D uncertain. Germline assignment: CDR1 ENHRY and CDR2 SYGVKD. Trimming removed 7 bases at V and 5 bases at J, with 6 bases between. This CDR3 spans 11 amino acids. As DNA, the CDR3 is TGTGCCATCATGGTAGACAATGAGCAGTTCTTC. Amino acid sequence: CAIMVDNEQFF.

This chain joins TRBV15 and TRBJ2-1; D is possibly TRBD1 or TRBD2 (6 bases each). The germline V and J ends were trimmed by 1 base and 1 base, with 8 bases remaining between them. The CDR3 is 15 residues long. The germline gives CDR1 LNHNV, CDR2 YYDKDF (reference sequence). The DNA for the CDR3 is TGTGCCACCAGCAGAGGGAGGGGGTCCTACAATGAGCAGTTCTTC. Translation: CATSRGRGSYNEQFF.

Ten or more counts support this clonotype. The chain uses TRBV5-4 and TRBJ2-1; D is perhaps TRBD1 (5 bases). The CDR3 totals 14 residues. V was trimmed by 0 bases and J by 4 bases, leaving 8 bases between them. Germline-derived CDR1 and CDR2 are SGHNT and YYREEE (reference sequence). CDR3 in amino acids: CASSLEDKYNEQFF. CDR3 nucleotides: TGTGCCAGCAGCTTGGAGGACAAATACAATGAGCAGTTCTTC.

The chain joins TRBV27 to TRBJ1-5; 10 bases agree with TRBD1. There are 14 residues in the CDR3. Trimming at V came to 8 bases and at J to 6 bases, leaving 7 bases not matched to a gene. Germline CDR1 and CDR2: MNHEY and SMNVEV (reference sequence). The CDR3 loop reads CASGRQGAGQPQHF. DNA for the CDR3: TGTGCCAGCGGAAGACAGGGGGCAGGTCAGCCCCAGCATTTT.

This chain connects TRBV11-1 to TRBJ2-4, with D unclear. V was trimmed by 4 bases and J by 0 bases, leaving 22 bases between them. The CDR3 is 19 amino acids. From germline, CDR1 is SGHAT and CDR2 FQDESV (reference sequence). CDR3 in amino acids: CASSSSLPGSSLAKNIQYF. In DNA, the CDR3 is TGTGCCAGCAGCTCATCCCTCCCCGGGTCCTCCTTAGCCAAAAACATTCAGTACTTC.

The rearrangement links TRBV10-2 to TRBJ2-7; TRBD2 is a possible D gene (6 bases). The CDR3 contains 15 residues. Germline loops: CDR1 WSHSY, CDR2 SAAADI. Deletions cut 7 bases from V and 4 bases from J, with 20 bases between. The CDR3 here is CASTEGLGRRYEQYF. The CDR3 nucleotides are TGCGCCAGCACCGAGGGACTCGGGAGACGGTACGAGCAGTACTTC.

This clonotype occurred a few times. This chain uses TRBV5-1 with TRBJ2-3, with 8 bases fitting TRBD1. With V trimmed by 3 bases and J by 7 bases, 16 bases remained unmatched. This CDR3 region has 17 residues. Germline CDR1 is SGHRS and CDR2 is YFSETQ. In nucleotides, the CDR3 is TGCGCCAGCAGCTCAAGTTTCGGGACAGGCGGTAGTAATACGCAGTATTTT. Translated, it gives CASSSSFGTGGSNTQYF.

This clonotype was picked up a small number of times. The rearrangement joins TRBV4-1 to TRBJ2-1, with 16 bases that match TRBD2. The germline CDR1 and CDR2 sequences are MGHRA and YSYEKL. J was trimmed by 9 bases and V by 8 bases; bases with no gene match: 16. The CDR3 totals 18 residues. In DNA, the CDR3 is TGCGCCAGCGGACGAGGGACTAGCGGGAGGGCAACATCCAGTGAGCAGTTCTTC. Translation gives CASGRGTSGRATSSEQFF.

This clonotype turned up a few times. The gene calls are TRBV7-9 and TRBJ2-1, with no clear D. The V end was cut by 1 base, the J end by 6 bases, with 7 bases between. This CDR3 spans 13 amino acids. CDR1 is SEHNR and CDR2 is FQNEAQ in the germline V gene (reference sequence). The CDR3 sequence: CASSLGHFNEQFF. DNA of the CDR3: TGTGCCAGCAGCTTAGGTCACTTCAATGAGCAGTTCTTC.

CDR3 sequence reads: CAISGSNEKLFF. For the CDR3, the DNA is TGTGCCATCTCTGGGTCTAATGAAAAACTGTTTTTT. The V and J genes are TRBV10-3 and TRBJ1-4; no definite D call. Germline V gene data show CDR1 as ENHRY and CDR2 as SYGVKD. CDR3 length equals 12 residues. Trimming cost V 8 bases and J 3 bases, with 7 bases left between them.

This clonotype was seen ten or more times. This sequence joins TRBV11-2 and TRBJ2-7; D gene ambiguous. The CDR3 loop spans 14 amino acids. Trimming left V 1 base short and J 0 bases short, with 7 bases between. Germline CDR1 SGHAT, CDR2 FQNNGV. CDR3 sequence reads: CASSLGHSSYEQYF. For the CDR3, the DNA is TGTGCCAGCAGCTTAGGTCACAGCTCCTACGAGCAGTACTTC.

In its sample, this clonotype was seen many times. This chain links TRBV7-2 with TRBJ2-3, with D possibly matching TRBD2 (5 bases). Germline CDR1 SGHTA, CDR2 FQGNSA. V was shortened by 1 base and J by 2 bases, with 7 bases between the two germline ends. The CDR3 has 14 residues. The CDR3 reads CASSLVGVTDTQYF. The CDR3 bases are TGTGCCAGCAGCTTAGTGGGAGTCACAGATACGCAGTATTTT.

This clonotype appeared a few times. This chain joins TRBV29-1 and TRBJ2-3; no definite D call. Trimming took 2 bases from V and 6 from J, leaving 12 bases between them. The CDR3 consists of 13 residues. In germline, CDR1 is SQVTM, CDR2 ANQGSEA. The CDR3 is CSVEPRPSDTQYF. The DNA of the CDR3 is TGCAGCGTTGAACCTCGTCCGTCGGATACGCAGTATTTT.

CDR3 in amino acids: CASRDTLGGANVLTF. The DNA for the CDR3 is TGTGCCAGCAGGGACACTCTCGGAGGGGCCAACGTCCTGACTTTC. The rearrangement links TRBV21-1 to TRBJ2-6; no DNA check was done on the table's D call, TRBD1. TRBV21-1 is noted as a pseudogene. This CDR3 contains 15 residues.

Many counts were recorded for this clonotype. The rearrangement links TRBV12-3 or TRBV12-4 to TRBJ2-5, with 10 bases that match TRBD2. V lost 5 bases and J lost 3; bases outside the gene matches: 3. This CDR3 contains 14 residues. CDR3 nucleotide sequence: TGTGCCAGCAGTAGGACTAGCGGAGAAGAGACCCAGTACTTC. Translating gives CASSRTSGEETQYF.

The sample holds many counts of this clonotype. DNA for the CDR3: TGTGCCAGCAGTCCTAGAGTTCCCTACGAGCAGTACTTC. This gives the protein CASSPRVPYEQYF. The J gene is TRBJ2-7, the V gene TRBV12-3 or TRBV12-4, with D hard to call. The V end was cut by 5 bases, the J end by 2 bases, with 10 bases between. This CDR3 is 13 amino acids long.

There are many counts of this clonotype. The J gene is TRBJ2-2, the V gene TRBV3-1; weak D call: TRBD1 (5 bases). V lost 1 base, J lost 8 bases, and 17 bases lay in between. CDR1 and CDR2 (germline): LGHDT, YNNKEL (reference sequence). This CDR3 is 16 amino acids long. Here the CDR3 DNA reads TGTGCCAGCAGCCAAGCACCGGACACAGTCGGTGGGGAGCTGTTTTTT. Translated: CASSQAPDTVGGELFF.

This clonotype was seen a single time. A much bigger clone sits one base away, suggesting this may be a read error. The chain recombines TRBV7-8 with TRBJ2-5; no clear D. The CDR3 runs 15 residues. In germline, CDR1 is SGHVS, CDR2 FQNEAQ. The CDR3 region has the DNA TGTGCCTGCAGCTTAGGTGGCGGTATTCAAGAGACCCAGTACTTC. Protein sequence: CACSLGGGIQETQYF.

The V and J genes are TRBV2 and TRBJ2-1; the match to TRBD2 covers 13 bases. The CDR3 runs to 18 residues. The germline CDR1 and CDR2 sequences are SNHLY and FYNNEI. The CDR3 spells CTFSLGRTSGRPDNEQFF. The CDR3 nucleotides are TGTACCTTCAGTTTAGGGAGGACTAGCGGGAGACCAGACAATGAGCAGTTCTTC.

The CDR3 DNA reads TGTGCCAGCAGGTTACTAGCTGTCTCCTACAATGAGCAGTTCTTC. It yields the protein CASRLLAVSYNEQFF. The chain recombines TRBV6-5 with TRBJ2-1; D may be TRBD2 (6 bases). There are 15 residues in the CDR3. Trimming removed 6 bases at V and 0 bases at J, with 12 bases between. CDR1 and CDR2 from the germline V gene are MNHEY and SVGAGI.